A selection of T cell receptor beta chains follows, all from one sample in a study of shared clonotypes between healthy human individuals. Using immunoSEQ multiplex PCR, the repertoire was profiled, and TCRdb retains in-frame clones only, with some absent. The sample has 950,000 to 1,300,000 clones; around 76% are singletons. Sequencing input: memory CD4+ T cells sorted from blood. The origin of the receptors is a man younger than 35 in good health. CDR3s leave out the opening cysteine and the closing phenylalanine or tryptophan. A D gene is named only where the DNA matches it firmly.

>TRBD1|TRBV10-3
ASHGQGLSTNYGYT
>NA|TRBV10-3
AISESNALLGSPLH
>TRBD2|TRBV15
ATSRDLTSGGEQY
>NA|TRBV5-3
ARSSKWGDEENTEAF
>NA|TRBV7-2
ASSGVAGTDTQY
>TRBD2|TRBV6-1
ASSEAPPGAGGETQY
>NA|TRBV20-1
SARLADTQY
>NA|TRBV28
ASMISNSGANVLT
>TRBD1|TRBV19
ASSRQGIAGELF
>TRBD1|TRBV5-1
ASSGGDRGEDEQY
>TRBD2|TRBV2
ASSRRRAGAFNEQF
>NA|TRBV5-1
ASSLDPGEKLF
>NA|TRBV25-1
ASKDFESGNTIY
>NA|TRBV11-2
ASSLDPPYEQY
>NA|TRBV29-1
SVRGFDTEAF
>NA|TRBV7-2
ASSFSGGPGQPQH
>NA|TRBV7-9
ASSSYRSPLH
>NA|TRBV5-1
ASSYRSGLGELF
>NA|TRBV29-1
SVEDQGLGYT
>NA|TRBV4-1
ASSQDILWQGGAPLH
>TRBD1|TRBV9
ASSIRDREIRSPLH
>TRBD1|TRBV5-1
ASKYRGERNTEAF
>NA|TRBV29-1
SVEGDPT
>TRBD2|TRBV5-4
ASSRSGSGIDTQY
>NA|TRBV7-2
ASSLVLAWGKDTQY
>NA|TRBV13
ASSGQPYGYT
>TRBD1|TRBV9
ASSEGQGGYSEQY
>NA|TRBV7-9
ASSPDLSNTEAF
>TRBD2|TRBV7-2
ASSLAGLAGVNEQF
>NA|TRBV6-5
ASSSPRGAF
>NA|TRBV19
ASNPGAWDEQF
>NA|TRBV7-2
ASTEGRDTQY
>NA|TRBV19
ASSIGGYNTGELF
>NA|TRBV11-2
ASSLAGARAETQY
>TRBD2|TRBV29-1
SVERAGGTDTQY
>TRBD1|TRBV7-9
ASSLGDRGGETQY
>TRBD1|TRBV5-5
ASNRQGLNTEAF
>NA|TRBV6-1
ATTAGNYGYT
>TRBD1|TRBV7-9
ASSPSGTGFFQPQH
>TRBD1|TRBV19
ASSRDRSNVYGYT
>NA|TRBV14
ASSQGQLRTDTQY
>TRBD1|TRBV29-1
SVEVRQGANEQY
>TRBD2|TRBV2
ASRLADTDTQY
>TRBD2|TRBV10-2
ATASGAPLYEQY
>NA|TRBV30
AWSPGHNEQY
>NA|TRBV19
ASSKGLNTEAF
>TRBD1|TRBV2
ASFQRTGRPEAF
>TRBD1|TRBV6-1
ASSPQGGGAQH